The 21 T cell receptor beta chains given below trace back to one sample, sequenced in a study of cytomegalovirus exposure and HLA in healthy donors. Sequenced by immunoSEQ multiplex PCR; TCRdb stores in-frame clones only, minus some. The sample yields about 130,000 clones, roughly nine tenths seen once. The sequenced sample was PBMCs. The source is a woman between 18 and 29 years old in good health and CMV-seropositive.

The chain uses TRBV7-9 and TRBJ1-2; 8 nucleotides agree with TRBD1. CDR3 length: 15 residues. Trimming cost V 5 bases and J 4 bases; bases outside gene matches: 9. CDR1 and CDR2 from the germline V gene are SEHNR and FQNEAQ (reference sequence). In DNA form, the CDR3 reads TGTGCCAGCAGCCCGGGACAGGCCCTATCCTATGGCTACACCTTC. Amino acid sequence: CASSPGQALSYGYTF.

The chain is built from TRBV4-1 and TRBJ1-1; D perhaps matches TRBD1 (5 bases). V was cut by 5 bases and J by 10 bases, with 20 bases left in between. Germline assignment: CDR1 MGHRA and CDR2 YSYEKL. The CDR3 has 14 residues. CDR3 amino acids: CASSSLMTALGAFF. The DNA for the CDR3 is TGCGCCAGCAGCTCTCTGATGACAGCCCTGGGAGCTTTCTTT.

This chain connects TRBV7-2 to TRBJ2-7, with a weak D call TRBD2 (7 bases). CDR1 is SGHTA and CDR2 is FQGNSA in the germline V gene. V lost 7 bases, J lost 0 bases, and 16 bases lay in between. This CDR3 region has 15 residues. The CDR3 nucleotides read TGTGCCAGCAAGTCTGAGGGGGGGCCCTCCTACGAGCAGTACTTC. Translation gives CASKSEGGPSYEQYF.

V is TRBV28 and J is TRBJ1-5; no firm D call. This CDR3 is built from 12 residues. V lost 8 bases and J 10 bases, leaving 15 bases between the germline ends. From germline, CDR1 is MDHEN and CDR2 SYDVKM. The CDR3 nucleotides are TGTGCCAGCCTGTTAGACGGAGGACCCCAGCATTTT. Amino acid sequence: CASLLDGGPQHF. Full variable domain (missing parts from reference TRBV28 and TRBJ1-5): DVKVTQSSRYLVKRTGEKVFLECVQDMDHENMFWYRQDPGLGLRLIYFSYDVKMKEKGDIPEGYSVSREKKERFSLILESASTNQTSMYLCASLLDGGPQHFGDGTRLSIL.

The chain couples TRBV6-4 to TRBJ2-1, with 9 nucleotides matching TRBD2. CDR1 and CDR2 (germline): MRHNA, SNTAGT. The CDR3 is made up of 15 amino acids. Losses at the gene ends were 3 bases for V and 0 bases for J; bases not matched to a gene: 0. CDR3 coding DNA: TGTGCCAGCAGTGAGCGGGGGGGCTCCTACAATGAGCAGTTCTTC. It encodes CASSERGGSYNEQFF.

The count of this clone is one. The V gene is TRBV6-5, the J gene TRBJ1-3, with 9 bases that match TRBD1. Per germline, CDR1 MNHEY and CDR2 SVGAGI. This CDR3 is 15 amino acids long. V lost 7 bases to trimming and J lost 3 bases; unmatched junction nucleotides: 7. CDR3 in DNA: TGTGCCAGCACCGACAGGGGGTATGGTGGAAACACCATATATTTT. Translation: CASTDRGYGGNTIYF.

V usage is TRBV2 and J usage is TRBJ1-4, with D possibly TRBD1 on 6 matching bases. V was clipped by 5 bases and J by 4 bases, with 14 bases between them. Germline CDR1 reads SNHLY; CDR2 reads FYNNEI. This CDR3 spans 15 amino acids. The CDR3 here is CASSLQGLGNEKLFF. The DNA of the CDR3 is TGTGCCAGCAGTCTACAGGGTCTTGGTAATGAAAAACTGTTTTTT.

The J gene is TRBJ2-3, the V gene TRBV29-1; 9 positions agree with TRBD2. The CDR3 is 15 amino acids. Germline lookup yields CDR1 SQVTM and CDR2 ANQGSEA. Losses at the gene ends were 4 bases for V and 4 bases for J; bases not matched to a gene: 9. CDR3 sequence reads: CSVGASGMRSDTQYF. DNA of the CDR3: TGCAGCGTTGGGGCTAGCGGGATGAGGTCAGATACGCAGTATTTT.

The V and J genes are TRBV29-1 and TRBJ1-1; D is perhaps TRBD1 (5 bases). The V end was cut by 7 bases, the J end by 5 bases, with 17 bases between. The CDR3 loop spans 13 amino acids. Germline CDR1 is SQVTM and CDR2 is ANQGSEA. DNA of the CDR3: TGCAGCGCAACAGGTCCCCCCGAGACTGAAGCTTTCTTT. It codes for CSATGPPETEAFF.

The chain has TRBV28 and TRBJ2-5; D possibly corresponds to TRBD2 (6 bases). This CDR3 spans 17 amino acids. Trimming removed 2 bases from V and 3 bases from J, with 19 bases in between. Germline-derived CDR1 and CDR2 are MDHEN and SYDVKM. The CDR3: CASSLPAPGVGEETQYF. The CDR3 nucleotides read TGTGCCAGCAGTTTACCCGCCCCGGGGGTTGGGGAAGAGACCCAGTACTTC.

The chain uses TRBV28 and TRBJ1-2; D gene ambiguous. V was cut by 3 bases and J by 0 bases, with 14 bases left in between. The germline CDR1 and CDR2 sequences are MDHEN and SYDVKM. This CDR3 comprises 16 residues. The CDR3 is CASSFVNSLTNYGYTF. Here the CDR3 DNA reads TGTGCCAGCAGTTTTGTTAATAGTTTGACTAACTATGGCTACACCTTC.

V usage is TRBV27 and J usage is TRBJ2-3; D is unresolved. Germline V lookup: CDR1 MNHEY, CDR2 SMNVEV (reference sequence). The V gene lost 4 bases and the J gene lost 0 bases, with 5 bases spanning the gap. The CDR3 loop spans 13 amino acids. Written as DNA, the CDR3 is TGTGCCAGCAGTTCCACTAGCACAGATACGCAGTATTTT. It specifies CASSSTSTDTQYF.

The V call is TRBV2, the J call TRBJ2-5; D ambiguous. CDR1 and CDR2 (germline): SNHLY, FYNNEI. V was clipped by 7 bases and J by 2 bases, with 14 bases between them. CDR3 length: 14 residues. CDR3 amino acids: CASKESSAQETQYF. CDR3 nucleotides: TGTGCCAGCAAGGAGTCGAGCGCACAAGAGACCCAGTACTTC. The full variable domain, in which reference TRBV2 and TRBJ2-5 provide the parts outside the CDR3, is EPEVTQTPSHQVTQMGQEVILRCVPISNHLYFYWYRQILGQKVEFLVSFYNNEISEKSEIFDDQFSVERPDGSNFTLKIRSTKLEDSAMYFCASKESSAQETQYFGPGTRLLVL.

V gene TRBV6-5 combines with J gene TRBJ2-5, with 7 bases fitting TRBD2. CDR1 and CDR2 (germline): MNHEY, SVGAGI. This CDR3 is 16 amino acids long. The ends lost 0 bases at V and 5 bases at J; junction bases unmatched: 9. The CDR3 nucleotides are TGTGCCAGCAGTTACTCGACCGGGGGGAGTACGGAGACCCAGTACTTC. This codes for CASSYSTGGSTETQYF.

The V and J genes are TRBV19 and TRBJ1-2; D ambiguous. Germline values: CDR1 LNHDA, CDR2 SQIVND (reference sequence). This CDR3 has 15 residues. The V and J ends lost 3 bases and 1 base respectively, with 12 bases between them. CDR3 bases: TGTGCCAGTAGTATCGGCAGTAGCTTTAACTATGGCTACACCTTC. Residues: CASSIGSSFNYGYTF.

The chain has TRBV28 and TRBJ1-5; D might be TRBD1 (6 bases). There are 16 residues in the CDR3. Germline V gene lookup returns CDR1 MDHEN and CDR2 SYDVKM. The germline V and J ends were trimmed by 5 bases and 6 bases, with 20 bases remaining between them. CDR3 DNA: TGTGCCAGCAGTCCAGTCCTTACAGGGATGGGTCAGCCCCAGCATTTT. Amino acids: CASSPVLTGMGQPQHF.

The table lists this clone with a few counts. CDR3 DNA sequence: TGTGCCAGCAGCGGACCCAATACAGGTTCCCGGCGATATCAGCCCCAGCATTTT. Translated, it gives CASSGPNTGSRRYQPQHF. The chain recombines TRBV7-8 with TRBJ1-5, with TRBD1 as a possible D gene (5 bases). Deletions cut 5 bases from V and 5 bases from J, with 25 bases between. From germline, CDR1 is SGHVS and CDR2 FQNEAQ. This CDR3 comprises 18 residues. The full variable domain, rest sourced from reference TRBV7-8 and TRBJ1-5, is GAGVSQSPRYKVAKRGQDVALRCDPISGHVSLFWYQQALGQGPEFLTYFQNEAQLDKSGLPSDRFFAERPEGSVSTLKIQRTQQEDSAVYLCASSGPNTGSRRYQPQHFGDGTRLSIL.

The chain is built from TRBV2 and TRBJ1-1; perhaps TRBD1 as D (5 bases). The V gene's germline CDR1 is SNHLY and CDR2 FYNNEI. The CDR3 runs to 15 residues. The V and J ends lost 10 bases and 2 bases respectively, with 20 bases between them. This chain's CDR3 is CAISLGGPTNTEAFF. In DNA form, the CDR3 reads TGTGCCATCAGCCTGGGGGGACCGACCAACACTGAAGCTTTCTTT. Based on the CDR3 plus reference TRBV2 and TRBJ1-1, the full variable domain is EPEVTQTPSHQVTQMGQEVILRCVPISNHLYFYWYRQILGQKVEFLVSFYNNEISEKSEIFDDQFSVERPDGSNFTLKIRSTKLEDSAMYFCAISLGGPTNTEAFFGQGTRLTVV.

The genes are TRBV6-1 and TRBJ2-5; 13 bases align to TRBD2. Losses at the gene ends were 2 bases for V and 2 bases for J; bases not matched to a gene: 5. CDR1 is MNHNS, CDR2 SASEGT, per germline. The CDR3 is 17 residues long. The CDR3 spells CASSERGLAGTQETQYF. The CDR3 bases are TGTGCCAGCAGTGAAAGGGGACTAGCGGGGACTCAAGAGACCCAGTACTTC.

The CDR3 is CASRTYRGGYQPQHF. The CDR3 DNA follows: TGTGCCAGCAGAACGTACAGGGGGGGCTATCAGCCCCAGCATTTT. The V and J genes are TRBV28 and TRBJ1-5, with 8 bases matching TRBD1. This CDR3 is built from 15 residues. V lost 6 bases, J lost 5 bases, and 9 bases stayed unmatched. The V gene's germline CDR1 is MDHEN and CDR2 SYDVKM.

This clone was detected once. The chain links TRBV4-1 to TRBJ1-2; 8 bases line up with TRBD1. Germline CDR1 and CDR2: MGHRA and YSYEKL. This CDR3 has 17 amino acids. V gave up 1 base and J gave up 7 bases; unmatched junction bases: 14. The CDR3 reads CASSQVGLGQDLGGYTF. Here the CDR3 DNA reads TGCGCCAGCAGCCAAGTCGGACTGGGACAGGATTTAGGTGGCTACACCTTC.